This T cell receptor (beta chain) derives from a study of cytomegalovirus exposure and HLA in healthy donors (dated by TCRdb to the late 2010s). For the study in its entirety: According to a later analysis, one platform produced both the 110 or so validation repertoires and the roughly 640 repertoires of the first cohort. The study was designed to test whether signatures of past pathogen exposure could be identified by cataloging public T cell receptors. In addition to the first cohort of roughly 670 subjects, a separate validation cohort of approximately 130 different subjects was used. To predict cytomegalovirus infection status, the study combined high-throughput TCR immunosequencing, statistical association of individual TCRs with disease status, and machine learning.

Of note for this clone: It has no known antigen specificity. No base-level quality is on record; no much larger clone is a single base apart.

The CDR3 spans 13 residues, from the cysteine through the phenylalanine. Only CDR3 DNA is held: 39 bases, read in frame from base 1. From V the trimming removes 2 bases and from J it removes 6 bases, while the gene matches leave 5 bases of the junction unaccounted for. The germline V gene (reference sequence) provides CDR1 SGHNT and CDR2 YYREEE. Results the study describes overall, beyond this receptor: The classifier was reported to diagnose cytomegalovirus status with high specificity and sensitivity in both the original and validation cohorts. It was suggested by the authors that the approach could potentially be generalized to other disease states and immunological phenotypes. The study listed 150 to 200 TCR beta chains as associated with cytomegalovirus. In vitro tests confirmed that a few of the cytomegalovirus-associated TCR beta chains recognize cytomegalovirus antigens. Subsequent analysis determined that TCRs grouped into clusters in the first cohort also showed a tendency toward co-occurrence across the roughly 110 validation repertoires, and 85% to 95% of cluster scores exceeded 0. A later analysis lacked HLA typing for the validation cohort, so it scored co-occurrence in that cohort across all 120 repertoires. Across donors, most TCR sequences were observed very rarely, whereas some public TCRs were present in many individuals.

Libraries were built with the immunoSEQ multiplex PCR assay. Concerning the study's data processing: A statistical classification framework was built to diagnose cytomegalovirus status from the catalog of TCR beta chain sequences. TCRdb limited this immuneACCESS table to in-frame rearrangements with V and J called. A share of clones is missing; checked studies link under half to unresolved V genes, and the rest is unexplained. The D gene and trimming were derived from the DNA, and the V and J assignments and clone size from that table. In all, the sample holds about 170,000 clones, and about 96% of those were seen once. The top ten clones comprise roughly 1% of the sample. Separate from the roughly 650-subject first cohort, the validation cohort of some 130 subjects was the group to which the donors belonged.

Sequencing was performed on PBMCs. The TCR comes from a woman between 18 and 29 years old in good health and CMV-seronegative. The rearranged chain carries TRBV5-4 and TRBJ2-7, with 7 bases in between that match TRBD1. The CDR3 sequence is CASSLPGTAEQYF. The nucleotide sequence reads TGTGCCAGCAGCTTACCCGGGACAGCCGAGCAGTACTTC.